This entry lists 11 T cell receptor beta chains sequenced from one sample in a study of beta chain features in type 1 diabetes. Every isolated RNA sample was fully reverse transcribed, so sequencing captured expressed TCRB transcripts. Assay: immunoSEQ multiplex PCR; the TCRdb copy retains only in-frame clones and omits some. The data show a few hundred thousand clones, approximately 11% seen once. The sample comprised naive CD4+ T cells from blood. The receptor set was obtained from a woman aged 30 to 39 in good health.

The chain joins TRBV7-2 to TRBJ2-1; TRBD2 matches at 10 bases. Unmatched junction bases numbered 5, after V lost 1 base and J lost 5 bases. The germline V gene encodes CDR1 SGHTA and CDR2 FQGNSA. The CDR3 loop spans 16 amino acids. The CDR3 bases are TGTGCCAGCAGCTTAGGGCTAGCGGGAGAAAACAATGAGCAGTTCTTC. Translating it yields CASSLGLAGENNEQFF.

This clone was recorded a few times. The chain links TRBV6-6 to TRBJ2-7, with 10 nucleotides matching TRBD2. V trimming: 8 bases; J trimming: 7 bases; junction bases outside the gene matches: 14. The germline gives CDR1 MNHNY, CDR2 SVGAGI (reference sequence). The CDR3 is 15 residues long. In nucleotides, the CDR3 is TGTGCCAGCCTGGCTAGCGGGAGTGGTGAGGTAGAGCAGTACTTC. Its translation is CASLASGSGEVEQYF.

The chain uses TRBV18 and TRBJ1-1; possibly TRBD1 for D (5 bases). This CDR3 spans 14 amino acids. Trimming pared 0 bases from V and 5 bases from J, leaving 10 bases between. The germline V gene has CDR1 KGHSH and CDR2 LQKENI. The DNA of the CDR3 is TGTGCCAGCTCACCACCTGGAGGGGTGACTGAAGCTTTCTTT. It yields the protein CASSPPGGVTEAFF.

With respect to this clone: This sample also contains other DNA sequences that code for the same CDR3. This chain joins TRBV9 and TRBJ2-1, with TRBD2 matching 8 bases. The CDR3 sequence is 15 residues long. With 3 bases clipped from V and 0 bases from J, the junction kept 2 bases outside the gene matches. CDR1 is SGDLS, CDR2 YYNGEE, per germline. The CDR3 nucleotides are TGTGCCAGCAGCGGGAGCGGGAGCTCCTACAATGAGCAGTTCTTC. Translated, it gives CASSGSGSSYNEQFF.

The V gene is TRBV19, the J gene TRBJ2-1; TRBD2 aligns across 14 bases. The V segment lost 6 bases and the J segment 6 bases; nucleotides outside the gene matches: 4. CDR1 is LNHDA and CDR2 is SQIVND in the germline V gene (reference sequence). This CDR3 region has 15 residues. CDR3 in amino acids: CASRIGTSGSNEQFF. The CDR3 DNA sequence: TGTGCCAGTAGGATCGGGACTAGCGGGAGCAATGAGCAGTTCTTC. The full variable domain, completed using reference TRBV19 and TRBJ2-1, is DGGITQSPKYLFRKEGQNVTLSCEQNLNHDAMYWYRQDPGQGLRLIYYSQIVNDFQKGDIAEGYSVSREKKESFPLTVTSAQKNPTAFYLCASRIGTSGSNEQFFGPGTRLTVL.

The chain couples TRBV7-3 to TRBJ2-7, with 7 bases that match TRBD2. The CDR3 consists of 13 residues. Germline CDR1 and CDR2: SGHTA and FQGTGA. V lost 5 bases to trimming and J lost 3 bases; unmatched junction nucleotides: 4. The DNA of the CDR3 is TGTGCCAGCAGCCTAGCGGACGACTACGAGCAGTACTTC. Translating it yields CASSLADDYEQYF. Supplemented by reference TRBV7-3 and TRBJ2-7, the full variable domain reads GAGVSQTPSNKVTEKGKYVELRCDPISGHTALYWYRQSLGQGPEFLIYFQGTGAADDSGLPNDRFFAVRPEGSVSTLKIQRTERGDSAVYLCASSLADDYEQYFGPGTRLTVT.

This clone was detected a few times. The rearrangement links TRBV27 to TRBJ2-6; D may be TRBD1 (6 bases). Germline V lookup: CDR1 MNHEY, CDR2 SMNVEV (reference sequence). CDR3 length: 18 residues. V dropped 5 bases and J dropped 0 bases, with 17 bases sitting between them. CDR3 coding DNA: TGTGCCAGCAGTCCCCAGGGGCCAATATTCTCTGGGGCCAACGTCCTGACTTTC. Translating gives CASSPQGPIFSGANVLTF.

V gene TRBV11-2 combines with J gene TRBJ2-1; the match to TRBD1 covers 9 bases. The CDR3 is 14 amino acids. J was trimmed by 8 bases and V by 0 bases; bases with no gene match: 2. Germline V gene lookup returns CDR1 SGHAT and CDR2 FQNNGV. DNA of the CDR3: TGTGCCAGCAGCTTAGAGGGACAGGGTCATGAGCAGTTCTTC. Translated, it gives CASSLEGQGHEQFF.

This chain connects TRBV5-4 to TRBJ2-1; the match to TRBD2 covers 10 bases. V shed 0 bases, J shed 2 bases, and the junction held 2 bases outside the gene matches. This CDR3 spans 16 amino acids. CDR1 and CDR2 (germline): SGHNT, YYREEE (reference sequence). CDR3 amino acids: CASSLDLAGAYNEQFF. CDR3 sequence (DNA): TGTGCCAGCAGCTTGGATCTAGCGGGAGCCTACAATGAGCAGTTCTTC.

The J gene is TRBJ2-1, the V gene TRBV5-1; TRBD1 aligns across 8 bases. V shed 0 bases and J 5 bases; nucleotides not matched to a gene: 4. This CDR3 has 15 residues. In germline, CDR1 is SGHRS, CDR2 YFSETQ. The CDR3 protein is CASSLGTGPNNEQFF. Written as DNA, the CDR3 is TGCGCCAGCAGCTTGGGGACAGGGCCCAACAATGAGCAGTTCTTC.

The chain carries TRBV18 and TRBJ2-4; 7 bases line up with TRBD2. The length of the CDR3 is 17 residues. V dropped 5 bases and J dropped 3; count of bases not matched to a gene: 13. Germline assignment: CDR1 KGHSH and CDR2 LQKENI. The CDR3 DNA reads TGTGCCAGCTCAGCTCTCCCCGCGGGAGTTAGCAAAAACATTCAGTACTTC. It specifies CASSALPAGVSKNIQYF.